These 24 T cell receptor beta chains came from one sample sequenced in a study of PD-1 blockade in mismatch repair-deficient tumors. These TCRs are of unknown antigen specificity. Assay: immunoSEQ multiplex PCR; the TCRdb copy retains only in-frame clones and omits some. This sample yields some 10,000 clones, of which 75% to 90% are seen a single time; roughly 12% belongs to the top ten. Time point denoted: roughly 10-day in vitro stimulation with candidate neoantigen peptide 7. The material was cells cultured in vitro, obtained from a patient treated with pembrolizumab. The origin of the receptors is an adult with mismatch repair-deficient cancer.

CDR3 protein: CASSLGGGGQEYQPQHF. CDR3 DNA: TGTGCCAGCAGCTTAGGAGGTGGGGGACAGGAGTATCAGCCCCAGCATTTT. The rearrangement joins TRBV11-3 to TRBJ1-5; 8 bases match TRBD1. V lost 1 base and J lost 5; bases outside the gene matches: 10. The germline CDR1 and CDR2 sequences are SGHNT and YENEEA. The CDR3 runs to 17 residues.

This rearrangement joins TRBV2 to TRBJ1-1; the D is unclear. This CDR3 comprises 13 residues. Germline CDR1 SNHLY, CDR2 FYNNEI. The V end lost 7 bases, the J end lost 1 base, and 10 bases lay between the germline ends. The CDR3 bases are TGTGCCAGCACCGTGAGTGAGAACACTGAAGCTTTCTTT. Its translation is CASTVSENTEAFF.

The chain joins TRBV28 to TRBJ1-5; no definite D call. Trimming cost V 6 bases and J 8 bases, with 17 bases left between them. CDR3 length: 14 amino acids. Germline V gene data show CDR1 as MDHEN and CDR2 as SYDVKM. DNA for the CDR3: TGTGCCAGCAGCTATACACAGACGTTCGAGCCCCAGCATTTT. Encoded protein: CASSYTQTFEPQHF.

The chain has TRBV4-2 and TRBJ2-1, with D possibly being TRBD2 (5 bases). This CDR3 is 14 amino acids long. Trimming cost V 0 bases and J 12 bases, with 15 bases left between them. Germline V CDR1 and CDR2: LGHNA, YNFKEQ. The CDR3, as DNA: TGTGCCAGCAGCCAAGATTGGACTTCCCTGGGGCAGTTCTTC. Residues: CASSQDWTSLGQFF.

The V call is TRBV28, the J call TRBJ2-1, with 8 bases that match TRBD2. CDR3 length equals 15 residues. CDR1 is MDHEN, CDR2 SYDVKM, per germline. The V segment lost 2 bases and the J segment 0 bases; nucleotides outside the gene matches: 0. This chain's CDR3 is CASSLLAGSYNEQFF. CDR3 sequence (DNA): TGTGCCAGCAGTTTACTAGCGGGCTCCTACAATGAGCAGTTCTTC. The full variable domain, rest sourced from reference TRBV28 and TRBJ2-1, is DVKVTQSSRYLVKRTGEKVFLECVQDMDHENMFWYRQDPGLGLRLIYFSYDVKMKEKGDIPEGYSVSREKKERFSLILESASTNQTSMYLCASSLLAGSYNEQFFGPGTRLTVL.

The chain combines TRBV6-1 with TRBJ2-7; D not resolved. Germline V gene lookup returns CDR1 MNHNS and CDR2 SASEGT. V was cut by 6 bases and J by 1 base, with 16 bases left in between. This CDR3 spans 15 amino acids. CDR3 loop: CASRYSRALSYEQYF. In nucleotides, the CDR3 is TGTGCCAGCAGATATTCCCGAGCCCTGTCCTACGAGCAGTACTTC.

The V and J genes are TRBV2 and TRBJ1-1; a possible D gene is TRBD1 (6 bases). The CDR3 has 12 residues. Trimming left V 9 bases short and J 1 base short, with 9 bases between. Germline V gene sequence: CDR1 SNHLY, CDR2 FYNNEI. In DNA, the CDR3 is TGTGCCAGTCAGGGGTGGAACACTGAAGCTTTCTTT. Translated: CASQGWNTEAFF. The whole variable domain, remainder taken from reference TRBV2 and TRBJ1-1, is EPEVTQTPSHQVTQMGQEVILRCVPISNHLYFYWYRQILGQKVEFLVSFYNNEISEKSEIFDDQFSVERPDGSNFTLKIRSTKLEDSAMYFCASQGWNTEAFFGQGTRLTVV.

The chain has TRBV21-1 and TRBJ2-7; the table's D gene call, TRBD2, was not cross checked with the DNA. TRBV21-1 is given as a pseudogene. This CDR3 is built from 18 residues. CDR3 coding DNA: TGTGCCAGCAGCAAAGGACTAGCGGGACCCCAGGGGTCCTACGAGCAGTACTTC. This translates into CASSKGLAGPQGSYEQYF.

This clone showed up just once. The V gene is TRBV30, the J gene TRBJ1-2; D uncertain. V lost 0 bases, J lost 8 bases, and 13 bases lay in between. Germline CDR1 and CDR2: GTSNPN and SVGIG (reference sequence). The CDR3 consists of 13 residues. This CDR3 reads CAWSVRFGEGYTF. The CDR3 DNA follows: TGTGCCTGGAGTGTACGATTTGGTGAGGGCTACACCTTC.

V is TRBV25-1 and J is TRBJ1-5, with TRBD1 as a possible D gene (6 bases). The germline CDR1 and CDR2 sequences are MGHDK and SYGVNS. The CDR3 length is 18 residues. Trimming cost V 0 bases and J 6 bases, with 21 bases left between them. CDR3 nucleotides: TGTGCCAGCAGTGAATATATAGGAAAGGATCAGGGGATTCAGCCCCAGCATTTT. Protein: CASSEYIGKDQGIQPQHF. The full variable domain, its missing parts supplied by reference TRBV25-1 and TRBJ1-5, is EADIYQTPRYLVIGTGKKITLECSQTMGHDKMYWYQQDPGMELHLIHYSYGVNSTEKGDLSSESTVSRIRTEHFPLTLESARPSHTSQYLCASSEYIGKDQGIQPQHFGDGTRLSIL.

This chain joins TRBV30 and TRBJ1-1; a possible D gene is TRBD1 (5 bases). CDR1 and CDR2 from the germline V gene are GTSNPN and SVGIG (reference sequence). The V and J ends lost 2 bases and 7 bases respectively, with 11 bases between them. There are 12 residues in the CDR3. The CDR3 coding sequence is TGTGCCTGGAGTTTCCAGGGCTTTGAAGCTTTCTTT. Amino acid sequence: CAWSFQGFEAFF.

The chain uses TRBV4-2 and TRBJ2-3, with TRBD1 as a possible D gene (6 bases). The CDR3 has 16 amino acids. The germline gives CDR1 LGHNA, CDR2 YNFKEQ. The V end was cut by 4 bases, the J end by 4 bases, with 18 bases between. Here the CDR3 DNA reads TGTGCCAGCAGCCCGGACAGAACGGCCGGCGCAGATACGCAGTATTTT. Its translation: CASSPDRTAGADTQYF.

The chain links TRBV19 to TRBJ2-1; 11 positions match TRBD2. V trimming: 5 bases; J trimming: 9 bases; junction bases outside the gene matches: 9. From germline, CDR1 is LNHDA and CDR2 SQIVND (reference sequence). The CDR3 is 15 amino acids. In DNA form, the CDR3 reads TGTGCCAGTAGTCGTACTAGCGGGAGATGGGGTGAGCAGTTCTTC. Amino acids: CASSRTSGRWGEQFF.

This clone was detected only once. The V and J genes are TRBV19 and TRBJ1-5; TRBD1 might be the D (6 bases). The CDR3 length is 14 residues. Germline CDR1 LNHDA, CDR2 SQIVND (reference sequence). V was trimmed by 6 bases and J by 6 bases, leaving 15 bases between them. The CDR3 bases are TGTGCCAGTAGGGAGACAGGTGGGGGTCAGCCCCAGCATTTT. It encodes CASRETGGGQPQHF.

The chain is built from TRBV5-1 and TRBJ2-7; D remains unclear. Germline CDR1 is SGHRS and CDR2 is YFSETQ. Trimming pared 0 bases from V and 4 bases from J, leaving 14 bases between. The CDR3 has 15 residues. CDR3 in amino acids: CASSLGQTSGYEQYF. The CDR3 nucleotides read TGCGCCAGCAGCTTGGGCCAGACCTCCGGTTACGAGCAGTACTTC.

J is TRBJ2-1 and V is TRBV10-2, with 13 bases identical to TRBD2. J gave up 5 bases and V 6 bases, and 4 bases lay outside the gene matches. CDR1 is WSHSY and CDR2 is SAAADI in the germline V gene. This CDR3 region has 15 residues. The CDR3 region has the DNA TGCGCCAGCAGCGGAACTAGCGGGAGGGACAATGAGCAGTTCTTC. Its translation: CASSGTSGRDNEQFF.

This sequence joins TRBV5-1 and TRBJ1-3; TRBD1 might be the D (5 bases). The V and J ends lost 0 bases and 0 bases respectively, with 7 bases between them. Germline CDR1 is SGHRS and CDR2 is YFSETQ. The length of the CDR3 is 15 residues. The chain's CDR3 is CASSLAGGSGNTIYF. The DNA of the CDR3 is TGCGCCAGCAGCTTGGCCGGGGGCTCTGGAAACACCATATATTTT.

Written as DNA, the CDR3 is TGTGCCAGCAGCGCGCCAATGGGACACCGCAGGCAGTACTTC. Encoded protein: CASSAPMGHRRQYF. The V call is TRBV7-2, the J call TRBJ2-7, with D tentatively TRBD1 (6 bases). The V end was cut by 5 bases, the J end by 9 bases, with 20 bases between. CDR3 size: 14 residues. Germline V lookup: CDR1 SGHTA, CDR2 FQGNSA.

The V gene is TRBV19, the J gene TRBJ2-7; 9 bases agree with TRBD2. The CDR3 totals 15 residues. Germline values: CDR1 LNHDA, CDR2 SQIVND (reference sequence). V trimming: 1 base; J trimming: 6 bases; junction bases outside the gene matches: 7. The chain's CDR3 is CASSIVGSGRPEQYF. The CDR3 DNA reads TGTGCCAGTAGTATAGTGGGTAGCGGGAGACCCGAGCAGTACTTC.

The chain couples TRBV4-1 to TRBJ2-3, with unresolved D. The CDR3 runs to 15 residues. CDR1 is MGHRA, CDR2 YSYEKL, per germline. The V and J ends lost 0 bases and 5 bases respectively, with 12 bases between them. The CDR3 bases are TGCGCCAGCAGCCAAGAGGGTCGGGTTGGAGATACGCAGTATTTT. It yields the protein CASSQEGRVGDTQYF.

The chain couples TRBV18 to TRBJ1-4; 9 nucleotides align to TRBD1. The CDR3 is made up of 17 amino acids. Germline trimming cut 1 base from V and 6 bases from J; bases unmatched to any gene: 9. The germline CDR1 and CDR2 sequences are KGHSH and LQKENI. The CDR3 region is CASSPLSQQGAHEKLFF. DNA for the CDR3: TGTGCCAGCTCACCACTTTCCCAACAGGGGGCACATGAAAAACTGTTTTTT.

The J gene is TRBJ1-1, the V gene TRBV6-1; D is ambiguous. Trimming removed 8 bases from V and 3 bases from J, with 16 bases in between. Germline loops: CDR1 MNHNS, CDR2 SASEGT. The CDR3 has 14 residues. The CDR3 spells CASFYSRDDTEAFF. The CDR3 coding sequence is TGTGCCAGCTTCTACTCAAGGGATGACACTGAAGCTTTCTTT.

This chain joins TRBV30 and TRBJ2-1; 7 bases agree with TRBD1. This CDR3 spans 13 amino acids. From germline, CDR1 is GTSNPN and CDR2 SVGIG (reference sequence). Trimming at V came to 3 bases and at J to 5 bases, leaving 4 bases not matched to a gene. CDR3 DNA sequence: TGTGCCTGGAGGGGGGACAGCAACAATGAGCAGTTCTTC. Residues: CAWRGDSNNEQFF.

V gene TRBV19 combines with J gene TRBJ1-2, with a possible D match to TRBD1 (6 bases). Germline V gives CDR1 LNHDA, CDR2 SQIVND (reference sequence). Between the trimmed V and J ends, which lost 3 bases and 5 bases, there was a span of 13 bases. This CDR3 comprises 14 residues. In DNA, the CDR3 is TGTGCCAGTAGTATTCCCGGGACAATGTATGGCTACACCTTC. It is translated as CASSIPGTMYGYTF.